The present T cell receptor (beta chain) was sequenced within a study of identical twins. Study-level findings and limits: Beta out-of-frame twin sharing showed a weaker excess. Conclusions were drawn cross-sectionally by statistical analysis, without following the same donors. Insertions ran lower in abundant cord blood beta clonotypes, though not in memory repertoires.

This CDR3 is built from 14 residues. V was clipped by 7 bases and J by 7 bases, with 19 bases between them. Looked up from germline, CDR1 is MNHEY and CDR2 is SMNVEV (reference sequence). Unique molecular identifiers were present on the cDNA, and a universal primer site came from template switching. TCRdb called the 5' RACE reads again in MiXCR, with one record for every CDR3 protein. The sample contains around 490,000 distinct CDR3 sequences, under 25% of which appear only once. This clonotype was seen a few times. Its antigen is undetermined. The same sample was also used in a study of yellow fever vaccine responses in identical twins.

The rearrangement joins TRBV27 to TRBJ1-1; D might be TRBD1 (5 bases). This clonotype was obtained from a woman aged 18-29 years in good health. Source material: CD4+ T cells sorted from blood. The CDR3 reads CASNWGGSRGEAFF. In nucleotides, the CDR3 is TGTGCCAGCAACTGGGGAGGGTCTAGGGGTGAAGCTTTCTTT.